This TCR beta chain was sequenced during a study of T-cell reconstitution after alpha-beta-depleted transplantation in children. General study points: There were some patients whose high TCRbeta diversity at day 60 came from surviving recipient T cells and thymic progenitors. Reported findings indicate that, about two months after transplant, alpha-beta T cells came from several hundred expanded clones, which were derived from non-depleted graft cells. One year after transplant, T-cell counts and diversity came mostly from newly produced T cells.

The V gene lost 0 bases and the J gene lost 4 bases, with 22 bases spanning the gap. Germline CDR1 and CDR2: LNHNV and YYDKDF (reference sequence). The CDR3 spans 19 residues. This clonotype showed up many times. Its antigen is as yet unknown. Unique molecular identifiers were incorporated during preparation of the TCRbeta library. TCRdb independently ran MiXCR on the PCR reads; one entry per CDR3 protein. The table shows some 200,000 distinct CDR3 sequences, with roughly 6.3% occurring only once. V gene TRBV15 combines with J gene TRBJ2-1; TRBD1 is a possible D gene (5 bases). This clonotype was obtained from a girl less than two years old with combined immunodeficiency, due to receive a stem cell transplant. Sequences were derived from PBMCs, sampled before TCRalphabeta/CD19-depleted stem cell transplant. The CDR3 loop is CATSRDSVGRGLAYNEQFF. CDR3 in DNA: TGTGCCACCAGCAGAGATAGTGTTGGAAGGGGTCTCGCGTACAATGAGCAGTTCTTC.